This T cell receptor beta chain stems from a study of PD-1 blockade in classical Hodgkin lymphoma. Using immunoSEQ multiplex PCR, the repertoire was profiled, and TCRdb retains in-frame clones only, with some absent. The sample consists of 14,000 or so clones, roughly 85% of them appearing once. Each patient experienced a relapse that followed autologous stem cell transplantation, and brentuximab vedotin exposure varied. Sequenced material: peripheral blood mononuclear cells (PBMCs), taken at baseline. The clonotype comes from a human donor with classical Hodgkin lymphoma.

The CDR3 DNA sequence: TGTGCCAGCAGAGATACCGGGGAGCTGTTTTTT. Protein sequence: CASRDTGELFF. The V gene is TRBV2, the J gene TRBJ2-2; D is uncertain. The V end lost 6 bases, the J end lost 5 bases, and 4 bases lay between the germline ends. Germline V gene data show CDR1 as SNHLY and CDR2 as FYNNEI. CDR3 size: 11 residues.